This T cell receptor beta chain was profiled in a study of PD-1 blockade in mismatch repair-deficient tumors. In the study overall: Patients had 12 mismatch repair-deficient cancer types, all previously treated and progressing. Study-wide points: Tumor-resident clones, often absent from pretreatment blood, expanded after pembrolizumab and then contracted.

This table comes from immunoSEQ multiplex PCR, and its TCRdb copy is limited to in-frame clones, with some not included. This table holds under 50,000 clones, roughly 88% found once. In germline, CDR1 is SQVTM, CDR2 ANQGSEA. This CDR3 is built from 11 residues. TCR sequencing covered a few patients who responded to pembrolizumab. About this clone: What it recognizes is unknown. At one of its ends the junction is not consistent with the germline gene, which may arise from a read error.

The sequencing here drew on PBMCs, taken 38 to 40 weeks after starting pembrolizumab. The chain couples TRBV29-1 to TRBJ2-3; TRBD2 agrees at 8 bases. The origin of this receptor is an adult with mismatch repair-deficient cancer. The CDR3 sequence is CSIPRSGRIDF. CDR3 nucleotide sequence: TGCAGCATCCCCCGGAGCGGGAGAATCGATTTT.